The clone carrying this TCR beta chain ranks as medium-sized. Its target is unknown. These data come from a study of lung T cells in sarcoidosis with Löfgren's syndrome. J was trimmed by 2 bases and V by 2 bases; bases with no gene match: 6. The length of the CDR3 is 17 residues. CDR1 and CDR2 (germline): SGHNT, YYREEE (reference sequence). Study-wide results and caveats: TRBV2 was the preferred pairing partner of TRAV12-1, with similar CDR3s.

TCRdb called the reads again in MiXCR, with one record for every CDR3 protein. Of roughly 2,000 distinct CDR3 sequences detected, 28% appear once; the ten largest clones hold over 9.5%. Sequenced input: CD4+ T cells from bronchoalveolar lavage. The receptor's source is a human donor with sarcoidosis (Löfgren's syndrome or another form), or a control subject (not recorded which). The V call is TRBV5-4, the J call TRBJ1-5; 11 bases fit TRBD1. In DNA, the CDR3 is TGTGCCAGCAGCTTCAACCGGGACAGGGGGGGCAATCAGCCCCAGCATTTT. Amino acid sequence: CASSFNRDRGGNQPQHF.